A single sample gave rise to the 25 T cell receptor beta chains below, sequenced in a study of cytomegalovirus exposure and HLA in healthy donors. The PCR was carried out with 60 Vbeta primers and 13 Jbeta primers. TCRdb keeps only in-frame clones here, not all; method: immunoSEQ multiplex PCR. The top ten hold 1% of the sample, which has around 170,000 clones, roughly 78% seen once. The material sequenced was PBMCs. These receptors all stem from a woman in her forties or fifties in good health and CMV-seropositive.

This clone was observed a single time. The J gene is TRBJ1-4, the V gene TRBV6-1; D unclear. This CDR3 comprises 13 residues. V gave up 8 bases and J gave up 0 bases, with 7 bases separating them. Germline CDR1 and CDR2: MNHNS and SASEGT. The CDR3 reads CASSTATNEKLFF. CDR3 DNA sequence: TGTGCCAGCTCCACTGCAACTAATGAAAAACTGTTTTTT.

The chain's CDR3 is CASSLSYSRQSGNTIYF. CDR3 nucleotides: TGTGCCAGCAGTCTTTCCTATTCCAGACAGTCTGGAAACACCATATATTTT. The chain links TRBV28 to TRBJ1-3; a possible D gene is TRBD1 (5 bases). V lost 5 bases and J lost 1, with 18 bases in between. The CDR3 has 17 residues. Germline CDR1 reads MDHEN; CDR2 reads SYDVKM.

The chain carries TRBV7-3 and TRBJ1-2, with 9 bases that match TRBD1. With 0 bases clipped from V and 6 bases from J, the junction kept 2 bases outside the gene matches. CDR1 SGHTA and CDR2 FQGTGA come from the germline V gene. The CDR3 has 14 amino acids. This CDR3 reads CASSLTRTGDGYTF. CDR3 nucleotides: TGTGCCAGCAGCTTAACCAGGACAGGGGATGGCTACACCTTC.

This chain uses TRBV19 with TRBJ1-6; TRBD1 matches 8 bases. The germline CDR1 and CDR2 sequences are LNHDA and SQIVND (reference sequence). The CDR3 is made up of 14 amino acids. With V trimmed by 8 bases and J by 8 bases, 8 bases remained unmatched. CDR3 sequence (DNA): TGTGCCAGTGGTCAGGGGGCCATGGATTCACCCCTCCACTTT. This encodes CASGQGAMDSPLHF.

J is TRBJ1-1 and V is TRBV2, with D maybe TRBD1 (5 bases). CDR1 and CDR2 from the germline V gene are SNHLY and FYNNEI. Trimming pared 11 bases from V and 6 bases from J, leaving 16 bases between. CDR3 length equals 12 residues. CDR3 in amino acids: CARRGNHPEAFF. For the CDR3, the DNA is TGTGCCCGACGGGGGAATCACCCTGAAGCTTTCTTT.

This clone was recorded once. The chain has TRBV4-3 and TRBJ2-1; 8 positions match TRBD2. Germline-derived CDR1 and CDR2 are LGHNA and YSLEER. Unmatched junction bases numbered 3, after V lost 1 base and J lost 4 bases. The length of the CDR3 is 15 residues. CDR3: CASSQGRGGYNEQFF. CDR3 nucleotides: TGCGCCAGCAGCCAAGGTCGGGGGGGTTACAATGAGCAGTTCTTC.

The chain carries TRBV28 and TRBJ1-2, with 10 bases that match TRBD1. The CDR3 runs 14 residues. Germline V gene data show CDR1 as MDHEN and CDR2 as SYDVKM. With V trimmed by 6 bases and J by 3 bases, 4 bases remained unmatched. CDR3 bases: TGTGCCAGCAGCCTCGGACAGGGGGACTATGGCTACACCTTC. It yields the protein CASSLGQGDYGYTF.

The chain links TRBV19 to TRBJ1-3, with D hard to call. The V gene lost 6 bases and the J gene lost 1 base, with 10 bases spanning the gap. The CDR3 contains 14 residues. The germline gives CDR1 LNHDA, CDR2 SQIVND (reference sequence). The CDR3 DNA reads as TGTGCCAGTAGACCCGGTAGTTCTGGAAACACCATATATTTT. Translating it yields CASRPGSSGNTIYF.

This chain joins TRBV5-4 and TRBJ2-3, with TRBD2 matching 10 bases. The CDR3 loop spans 19 amino acids. Germline CDR1 SGHNT, CDR2 YYREEE (reference sequence). The junction had 14 bases not matched to a gene; V was cut back by 1 base and J by 3 bases. The CDR3 sequence: CASSLYRRSGRAGTDTQYF. CDR3 in DNA: TGTGCCAGCAGCTTGTATCGCCGGAGCGGGAGGGCCGGGACAGATACGCAGTATTTT.

The V and J genes are TRBV10-2 and TRBJ1-2; tentatively, D is TRBD1 (5 bases). Between the trimmed V and J ends, which lost 3 bases and 0 bases, there was a span of 14 bases. Looked up from germline, CDR1 is WSHSY and CDR2 is SAAADI. The CDR3 covers 16 residues. The CDR3 nucleotides read TGCGCCAGCAGTGAACGAAGGGGCAGAGCTAACTATGGCTACACCTTC. It translates to CASSERRGRANYGYTF.

The rearrangement links TRBV6-6 to TRBJ1-2, with a possible D match to TRBD1 (5 bases). V dropped 2 bases and J dropped 6 bases, with 16 bases sitting between them. CDR1 and CDR2 (germline): MNHNY, SVGAGI (reference sequence). The CDR3 runs to 15 residues. The CDR3 coding sequence is TGTGCCAGCAGTTACCAGCAGGGCAGAGTCGATGGCTACACCTTC. Its translation is CASSYQQGRVDGYTF.

This chain connects TRBV7-9 to TRBJ1-2, with TRBD1 identical over 7 bases. The CDR3 consists of 17 residues. Trimming took 5 bases from V and 1 from J; bases not matched to a gene: 13. The V gene's germline CDR1 is SEHNR and CDR2 FQNEAQ (reference sequence). CDR3 region: CASSPLKGTASNYGYTF. The CDR3, as DNA: TGTGCCAGCAGCCCCCTCAAAGGGACAGCCAGTAACTATGGCTACACCTTC.

The rearrangement uses TRBV11-3 and TRBJ2-3, with 10 bases lining up with TRBD2. Germline V CDR1 and CDR2: SGHNT, YENEEA. Germline trimming cut 6 bases from V and 7 bases from J; bases unmatched to any gene: 10. CDR3 size: 15 residues. CDR3 in DNA: TGTGCCAGCAGGTCCAGCGGGGGGGGATACAATACGCAGTATTTT. It translates to CASRSSGGGYNTQYF.

This chain uses TRBV7-2 with TRBJ2-3, with 8 bases aligning to TRBD1. The CDR3 length is 14 residues. The J segment lost 4 bases and the V segment lost 1 base, leaving 1 base of the junction unmatched. CDR1 is SGHTA, CDR2 FQGNSA, per germline. Here the CDR3 reads CASSLGTGSDTQYF. The CDR3 nucleotides read TGTGCCAGCAGCTTAGGGACAGGGTCAGATACGCAGTATTTT.

The chain combines TRBV5-1 with TRBJ2-5, with D uncertain. The assigned J gene may be wrong: the sequence end matches TRBJ2-7 better. This CDR3 has 13 residues. In germline, CDR1 is SGHRS, CDR2 YFSETQ. The CDR3 sequence: CASSLDFAYEQYF. The CDR3 nucleotides are TGCGCCAGCAGCTTGGACTTTGCTTACGAGCAGTACTTC.

V is TRBV25-1 and J is TRBJ2-3; 8 nucleotides agree with TRBD2. Germline loops: CDR1 MGHDK, CDR2 SYGVNS. The CDR3 extends over 17 amino acids. Trimming took 0 bases from V and 4 from J; bases not matched to a gene: 9. The CDR3 region has the DNA TGTGCCAGCAGTGAATACCCCACCAGCGGGGGCGCAGATACGCAGTATTTT. The encoded protein is CASSEYPTSGGADTQYF.

V usage is TRBV9 and J usage is TRBJ2-5; D is possibly TRBD1 (5 bases). Looked up from germline, CDR1 is SGDLS and CDR2 is YYNGEE. The ends were cut back, 2 bases at V and 2 bases at J, with 7 bases in the middle. The length of the CDR3 is 13 residues. CDR3 sequence reads: CASSVGLQETQYF. For the CDR3, the DNA is TGTGCCAGCAGCGTGGGGCTTCAAGAGACCCAGTACTTC.

The chain uses TRBV27 and TRBJ2-1; 11 nucleotides agree with TRBD2. This CDR3 is 16 amino acids long. V lost 5 bases to trimming and J lost 7 bases; unmatched junction nucleotides: 10. CDR1 MNHEY and CDR2 SMNVEV come from the germline V gene (reference sequence). DNA of the CDR3: TGTGCCAGCAGTGCCCTTACTAGCGGGAGTGGGAATGAGCAGTTCTTC. Translating it yields CASSALTSGSGNEQFF.

This clone showed up just a few times. V gene TRBV28 combines with J gene TRBJ2-3; D not certain. The germline V gene encodes CDR1 MDHEN and CDR2 SYDVKM. The CDR3 has 15 amino acids. Between the trimmed V and J ends, which lost 2 bases and 2 bases, there was a span of 11 bases. This CDR3 reads CASSLPSALTDTQYF. CDR3 nucleotides: TGTGCCAGCAGTTTACCAAGCGCCCTCACAGATACGCAGTATTTT.

CDR3 nucleotides: TGTGCCAGCAGTGCGCGGGAAACCAGAGGCACTGAAGCTTTCTTT. This translates into CASSARETRGTEAFF. The chain uses TRBV6-1 and TRBJ1-1; D unclear. The CDR3 length is 15 residues. The V end lost 4 bases, the J end lost 4 bases, and 16 bases lay between the germline ends. The germline V gene has CDR1 MNHNS and CDR2 SASEGT.

This clone was seen only a few times. Other DNA sequences in the same sample also yield this CDR3. The genes are TRBV7-2 and TRBJ2-1, with TRBD1 identical over 7 bases. The CDR3 has 13 residues. V gave up 1 base and J gave up 7 bases; unmatched junction bases: 1. Looked up from germline, CDR1 is SGHTA and CDR2 is FQGNSA. The CDR3 region is CASSLDRGNEQFF. The CDR3 DNA follows: TGTGCCAGCAGCTTAGACAGGGGTAATGAGCAGTTCTTC.

The CDR3 DNA sequence: TGTGCCAGCAGCCCAACAAGGAACACTGAAGCTTTCTTT. Translation gives CASSPTRNTEAFF. The V and J genes are TRBV11-3 and TRBJ1-1; D gene ambiguous. Trimming left V 5 bases short and J 1 base short, with 8 bases between. The CDR3 extends over 13 amino acids. The V gene's germline CDR1 is SGHNT and CDR2 YENEEA.

This chain connects TRBV28 to TRBJ1-4; a possible D gene is TRBD1 (6 bases). The germline V gene has CDR1 MDHEN and CDR2 SYDVKM. This CDR3 spans 15 amino acids. Trimming took off 4 bases at V and 6 bases at J, with 15 bases between the two ends. CDR3 sequence: CASSSPNTGYEKLFF. CDR3 sequence (DNA): TGTGCCAGCAGTTCCCCTAACACAGGGTATGAAAAACTGTTTTTT.

This rearrangement joins TRBV28 to TRBJ2-1; 7 positions agree with TRBD1. Trimming took 5 bases from V and 2 from J; bases not matched to a gene: 9. From germline, CDR1 is MDHEN and CDR2 SYDVKM. The CDR3 is made up of 16 amino acids. The CDR3 loop is CASSTPTGLTYNEQFF. CDR3 bases: TGTGCCAGCAGTACGCCGACAGGGCTAACCTACAATGAGCAGTTCTTC.

The chain recombines TRBV5-5 with TRBJ2-3; weak D call: TRBD1 (7 bases). This CDR3 is built from 15 residues. Germline CDR1 SGHKS, CDR2 YYEKEE (reference sequence). Trimming stripped 2 bases from V and 4 bases from J, with 14 bases between. CDR3 in amino acids: CASSFSTGRSDTQYF. The CDR3 coding sequence is TGTGCCAGCAGCTTTTCGACAGGGAGGTCAGATACGCAGTATTTT.